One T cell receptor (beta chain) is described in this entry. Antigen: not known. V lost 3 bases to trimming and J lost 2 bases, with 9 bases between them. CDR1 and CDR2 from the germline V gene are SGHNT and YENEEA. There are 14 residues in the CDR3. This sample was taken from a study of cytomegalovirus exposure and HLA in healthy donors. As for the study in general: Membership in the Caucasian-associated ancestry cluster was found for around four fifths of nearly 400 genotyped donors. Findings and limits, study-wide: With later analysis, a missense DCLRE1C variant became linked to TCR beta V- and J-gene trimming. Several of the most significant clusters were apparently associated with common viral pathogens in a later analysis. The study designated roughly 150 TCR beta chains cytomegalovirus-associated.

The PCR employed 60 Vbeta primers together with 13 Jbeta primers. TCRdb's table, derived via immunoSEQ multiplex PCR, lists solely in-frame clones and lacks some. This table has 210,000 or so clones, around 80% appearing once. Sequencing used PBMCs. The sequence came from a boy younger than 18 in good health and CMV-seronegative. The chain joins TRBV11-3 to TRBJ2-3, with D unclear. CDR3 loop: CASSLRLSTDTQYF. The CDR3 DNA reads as TGTGCCAGCAGCTTGAGGCTGTCCACAGATACGCAGTATTTT. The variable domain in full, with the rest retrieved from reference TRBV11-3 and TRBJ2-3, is EAGVVQSPRYKIIEKKQPVAFWCNPISGHNTLYWYLQNLGQGPELLIRYENEEAVDDSQLPKDRFSAERLKGVDSTLKIQPAELGDSAVYLCASSLRLSTDTQYFGPGTRLTVL.